The rows below give T cell receptor beta chains drawn from one sample of a study of glioma-infiltrating T cells. One entry per CDR3 protein, called by TCRdb with MiXCR from the multiplex PCR reads. The data hold under 130,000 distinct CDR3 sequences, with about 30% observed a single time. The specimen sequenced was glioma tissue, nonneoplastic brain tissue, or PBMCs (not recorded which). Receptors were obtained from a human donor with low-grade glioma or glioblastoma, undergoing nonglioma brain surgery, or in good health (not recorded which). Both conserved end residues are part of each CDR3. The D gene is left open where the match is weak. A row's size may be missing; if present it is once, few, many or a size class.

>TRBV12-3/TRBV12-4|NA|TRBJ1-1|many
CASSFDKSEAFF
TGTGCCAGCAGTTTTGACAAGTCCGAAGCTTTCTTT
>TRBV20-1|TRBD1|TRBJ1-5|many
CSAQGQGSYQPQHF
TGCAGTGCGCAAGGACAGGGGAGCTATCAGCCCCAGCATTTT
>TRBV6-2/TRBV6-3|NA|TRBJ2-2|many
CASSYQGGTGELFF
TGTGCCAGCAGTTACCAGGGGGGGACCGGGGAGCTGTTTTTT
>TRBV5-1|NA|TRBJ2-1|few
CASSLLGHNEQFF
TGCGCCAGCAGCTTGTTGGGGCACAATGAGCAGTTCTTC
>TRBV28|NA|TRBJ2-3|NA
CASSFYICSVNGGPFTDTQYF
NA
>TRBV6-1|NA|TRBJ2-3|many
CATLWRASTDTQYF
TGTGCCACCCTTTGGCGGGCGAGCACAGATACGCAGTATTTT
>TRBV29-1|NA|TRBJ1-6|once
CRWGVYNSPLHF
TGCAGGTGGGGCGTCTATAATTCACCCCTCCACTTT
>TRBV12-3/TRBV12-4|NA|TRBJ2-1|NA
CASSGQRGNEQFF
TGTGCCAGCAGCGGGCAGAGGGGGAATGAGCAGTTCTTC
>TRBV6-2/TRBV6-3|NA|TRBJ1-2|NA
CASCPTRGGANYGYTF
TGTGCCAGCTGCCCAACTCGCGGGGGAGCTAACTATGGCTACACCTTC
>TRBV6-1|TRBD1|TRBJ2-1|many
CASSPTGDYNEQFF
TGTGCCAGCAGCCCGACAGGGGACTACAATGAGCAGTTCTTC
>TRBV28|NA|TRBJ2-1|many
CASSGPGARRNEQFF
TGTGCCAGCAGTGGCCCGGGGGCTCGGAGGAATGAGCAGTTCTTC
>TRBV2|NA|TRBJ1-3|few
CASSRAGLGNTIYF
TGTGCCAGCAGTCGGGCCGGACTGGGAAACACCATATATTTT
>TRBV6-1|NA|TRBJ2-5|many
CASRPGSHSQETQYF
TGTGCCAGCAGACCAGGGTCCCATAGCCAAGAGACCCAGTACTTC
>TRBV4-2|TRBD2|TRBJ2-7|NA
CASSPDSGGRYEQYF
TGTGCCAGCAGCCCGGACAGCGGGGGGCGGTACGAGCAGTACTTC
>TRBV27|NA|TRBJ1-2|many
CASSFAGPGHYTF
TGTGCCAGCAGTTTCGCAGGGCCTGGACACTACACCTTC
>TRBV12-3/TRBV12-4|NA|TRBJ1-3|few
CASSLGQLTYF
TGTGCCAGCAGTTTAGGGCAGCTAACATATTTT
>TRBV6-1|NA|TRBJ2-4|NA
CASSPAIAKNIQYF
TGTGCCAGCAGCCCGGCCATAGCCAAAAACATTCAGTACTTC
>TRBV20-1|NA|TRBJ2-7|many
CSAPDRASYEQYF
TGCAGTGCGCCCGACCGAGCCTCCTACGAGCAGTACTTC
>TRBV7-2|NA|TRBJ2-3|NA
CASSLGVETDTQYF
TGTGCCAGCAGCTTAGGTGTAGAGACAGATACGCAGTATTTT
>TRBV24-1|NA|TRBJ2-1|NA
CATSDPRGMAYNEQFF
TGTGCCACCAGTGATCCGAGGGGAATGGCCTACAATGAGCAGTTCTTC
>TRBV27|NA|TRBJ1-2|many
CASSFAGERGGYTF
TGTGCCAGCAGTTTTGCAGGGGAGAGAGGTGGCTACACCTTC
>TRBV6-2/TRBV6-3|NA|TRBJ1-3|many
CASSYVGHPLSGNTIYF
TGTGCCAGCAGTTACGTCGGACACCCGCTCTCTGGAAACACCATATATTTT
>TRBV12-5|NA|TRBJ2-5|few
CASGLGGRIETQYF
TGTGCTAGTGGTTTGGGAGGCAGGATAGAGACCCAGTACTTC
>TRBV4-1|NA|TRBJ2-7|NA
CASSQPGTCLEEQYF
TGCGCCAGCAGCCAGCCCGGGACATGTCTCGAAGAGCAGTACTTC
>TRBV27|NA|TRBJ2-7|NA
CASIKSTKTVFDYRHEQYF
TGTGCCAGCATCAAATCTACTAAGACGGTCTTCGACTACCGCCACGAGCAGTACTTC
>TRBV5-6|TRBD1|TRBJ2-2|NA
CASSEDRGNTGELFF
TGTGCCAGCAGCGAGGACAGGGGGAACACCGGGGAGCTGTTTTTT
>TRBV6-4|NA|TRBJ1-6|few
CASSDEGYPYNSPLHF
TGTGCCAGCAGTGACGAGGGGTACCCTTATAATTCACCCCTCCACTTT
>TRBV10-3|NA|TRBJ2-1|many
CAISGEYEQFF
TGTGCCATCAGTGGCGAATATGAGCAGTTCTTC
>TRBV29-1|NA|TRBJ1-1|many
CSVAGRMNTEAFF
TGCAGCGTGGCTGGACGGATGAACACTGAAGCTTTCTTT
>TRBV20-1|NA|TRBJ2-1|many
CSAYIWTTTYNEQFF
TGCAGTGCGTATATATGGACGACTACCTACAATGAGCAGTTCTTC
>TRBV20-1|NA|TRBJ2-7|many
CSASPASREQYF
TGCAGTGCCTCCCCGGCGTCTCGGGAGCAGTACTTC
>TRBV7-2|NA|TRBJ2-1|NA
CASSPPFSNSGERFF
TGTGCCAGCAGCCCGCCCTTCTCTAATAGCGGAGAGCGGTTCTTC
>TRBV19|TRBD2|TRBJ2-1|few
CASSIAGGSYNEQFF
TGTGCCAGTAGTATAGCGGGGGGCTCCTACAATGAGCAGTTCTTC
>TRBV20-1|NA|TRBJ2-3|many
CSASLSRNTDTQYF
TGCAGTGCTAGCCTTAGCAGAAACACAGATACGCAGTATTTT
>TRBV10-3|NA|TRBJ2-5|few
CAIKGSIGETQYF
TGTGCCATCAAAGGCTCGATTGGGGAGACCCAGTACTTC
>TRBV7-2|TRBD1|TRBJ2-7|many
CASSRDSVSYEQYF
TGTGCCAGCAGCCGGGACAGTGTCTCCTACGAGCAGTACTTC
>TRBV28|NA|TRBJ1-1|few
CASSLQAAEAFF
TGTGCCAGCAGTTTACAGGCGGCTGAAGCTTTCTTT
>TRBV15|NA|TRBJ1-1|many
CATSRDRQPNTEAFF
TGTGCCACCAGCAGAGATCGGCAGCCGAACACTGAAGCTTTCTTT
>TRBV19|NA|TRBJ1-4|few
CASSVPGDEKLFF
TGTGCCAGTAGTGTTCCGGGAGATGAAAAACTGTTTTTT
>TRBV5-1|NA|TRBJ2-3|many
CASSSSWGYTDTQYF
TGCGCCAGCAGCTCTTCTTGGGGTTACACAGATACGCAGTATTTT
>TRBV25-1|NA|TRBJ2-2|few
CASSADLNSGELFF
TGTGCCAGCAGTGCGGACTTGAACAGCGGGGAGCTGTTTTTT
>TRBV28|NA|TRBJ1-1|many
CASSLPIDTEAFF
TGTGCCAGCAGTTTACCCATAGACACTGAAGCTTTCTTT
>TRBV11-2|NA|TRBJ1-6|few
CASSLKESRSPLHF
TGTGCCAGCAGCTTAAAGGAATCACGGTCACCCCTCCACTTT
>TRBV9|NA|TRBJ1-1|many
CASSVAAFGNMNTEAFF
TGTGCCAGCAGCGTAGCTGCTTTCGGGAACATGAACACTGAAGCTTTCTTT
>TRBV27|NA|TRBJ2-7|many
CASSWQEQYEQYF
TGTGCCAGCAGTTGGCAGGAGCAGTACGAGCAGTACTTC
>TRBV6-1|NA|TRBJ1-5|many
CASSWGYQPQHF
TGTGCCAGCAGTTGGGGTTATCAGCCCCAGCATTTT
>TRBV28|NA|TRBJ1-2|many
CASNPSAGAVSYTF
TGTGCCAGCAATCCCTCCGCAGGGGCCGTAAGCTACACCTTC
>TRBV11-2|NA|TRBJ2-3|few
CASAPTRPTDTQYF
TGTGCCAGCGCACCCACCCGCCCCACAGATACGCAGTATTTT
>TRBV20-1|TRBD1|TRBJ2-1|many
CSASLGTVNEQFF
TGCAGTGCTAGCTTGGGGACAGTCAATGAGCAGTTCTTC
>TRBV27|NA|TRBJ2-7|many
CASSFFSSYEQYF
TGTGCCAGCAGTTTTTTCAGCTCCTACGAGCAGTACTTC
>TRBV12-3/TRBV12-4|NA|TRBJ2-1|many
CASSWGVGNEQFF
TGTGCCAGCAGTTGGGGGGTTGGTAATGAGCAGTTCTTC
>TRBV2|NA|TRBJ2-7|few
CALGRSQYF
TGTGCCCTCGGGCGGTCGCAGTACTTC
>TRBV6-6|TRBD1|TRBJ1-2|many
CASSYSTGSRGYTF
TGTGCCAGCAGTTACTCGACAGGGAGTCGTGGCTACACCTTC
>TRBV7-9|NA|TRBJ2-2|many
CASSFGDTGELFF
TGTGCCAGCAGCTTTGGAGACACCGGGGAGCTGTTTTTT
>TRBV20-1|TRBD1|TRBJ1-1|many
CSAREFGTADTEAFF
TGCAGTGCTAGAGAATTCGGGACAGCGGACACTGAAGCTTTCTTT